Listed below are T cell receptor beta chains from one sample, sequenced in a study of beta chain features in type 1 diabetes. Sequenced by immunoSEQ multiplex PCR; TCRdb stores in-frame clones only, minus some. The sample holds 300,000 to 350,000 clones, about 20% seen once. The specimen was naive CD4+ T cells from blood. Every receptor here comes from a woman aged 18-29 years in good health. CDR3s leave out the opening cysteine and the closing phenylalanine or tryptophan. Each record gives: V gene, CDR3 length, CDR3 protein.

>TRBV20-1|9
SATKSHEQF
>TRBV7-2|11
ASSSGDGEKLF
>TRBV18|12
ASSPRGLSYEQY
>TRBV2|13
ASSESGGSYYEQY
>TRBV7-9|12
ASSLVFGSNEQF
>TRBV6-1|12
ASSGRAVGTEAF
>TRBV18|12
ASSPGGGYTEAF
>TRBV4-1|14
ASTRTEMIMNTEAF
>TRBV5-4|14
ASSLGLATTTYEQY
>TRBV7-2|12
ASTASGATETQY
>TRBV5-4|15
ASSRTPGLAGTDTQY
>TRBV9|13
ASSVGPQGDTEAF
>TRBV4-1|13
ASSQPGLADNEQF
>TRBV18|14
ASSRQGAQITDTQY
>TRBV29-1|10
SVDLQSRKAF
>TRBV6-6|9
ASSYLVAQY
>TRBV30|11
AWSGTGRQPQH
>TRBV6-1|12
ASSERTRAETQY
>TRBV19|16
ASSIRVIGAPSYNEQF
>TRBV12-5|17
ASGLTPGQGEISNQPQH
>TRBV29-1|12
SVDVTGGGNEQY
>TRBV7-9|11
ASSSTILETQY
>TRBV10-3|14
AISESGTGVAYEQY
>TRBV7-9|12
ASSLLPGRDEQF
>TRBV7-9|13
ASSLGGTNTGELF
>TRBV29-1|11
SVRVQGGDTQY
>TRBV7-9|12
ASSLLAGAYEQY
>TRBV7-8|11
ASTPRLQETQY
>TRBV5-6|11
ASSGWTGARYT
>TRBV30|11
AWTEGAVEKLF
>TRBV14|10
ASSQAYNEQF
>TRBV19|12
ASSSSGSRNEQF
>TRBV7-2|13
ASSPLQGAPETQY
>TRBV6-5|11
ASSYSRETEAF
>TRBV6-6|11
ASSGAGGTEAF
>TRBV11-1|13
ASRRRGSSYNEQF
>TRBV7-8|14
ASSPNAHMGGETQY
>TRBV29-1|12
SAMGGAEKNIQY
>TRBV7-9|10
ASSTSSYEQY
>TRBV5-4|13
ASSSGQLPYFEQY
>TRBV7-9|12
ASSAQGEYSPLH